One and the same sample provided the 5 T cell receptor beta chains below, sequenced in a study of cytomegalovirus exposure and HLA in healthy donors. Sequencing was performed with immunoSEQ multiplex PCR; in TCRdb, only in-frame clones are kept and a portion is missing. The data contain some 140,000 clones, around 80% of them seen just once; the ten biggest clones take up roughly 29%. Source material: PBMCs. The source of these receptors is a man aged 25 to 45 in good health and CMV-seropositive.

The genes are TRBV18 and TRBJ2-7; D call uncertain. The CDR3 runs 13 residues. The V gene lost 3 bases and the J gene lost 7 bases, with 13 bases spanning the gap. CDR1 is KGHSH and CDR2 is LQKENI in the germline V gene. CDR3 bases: TGTGCCAGCTCACCTTCCACGGTCGGGGAGCAGTACTTC. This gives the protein CASSPSTVGEQYF.

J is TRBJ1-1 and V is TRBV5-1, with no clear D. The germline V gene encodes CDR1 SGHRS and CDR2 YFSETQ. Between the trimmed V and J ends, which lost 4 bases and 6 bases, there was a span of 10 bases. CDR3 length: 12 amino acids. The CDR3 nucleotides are TGCGCCAGCAGCCTACCGGGATCTGAAGCTTTCTTT. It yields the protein CASSLPGSEAFF.

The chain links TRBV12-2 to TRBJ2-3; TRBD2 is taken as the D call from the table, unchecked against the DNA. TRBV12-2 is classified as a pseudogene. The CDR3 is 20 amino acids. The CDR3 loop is CASRLVKWAGGPLGTDTQYF. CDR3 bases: TGTGCAAGTCGCTTAGTGAAGTGGGCGGGAGGGCCCTTAGGCACAGATACGCAGTATTTT.

The CDR3: CASSSRGPSNQPQHF. The CDR3 bases are TGTGCCAGCAGTTCCAGGGGGCCAAGCAATCAGCCCCAGCATTTT. This rearrangement joins TRBV7-2 to TRBJ1-5; the match to TRBD1 covers 8 bases. The CDR3 length is 15 residues. Per germline, CDR1 SGHTA and CDR2 FQGNSA. With 6 bases clipped from V and 1 base from J, the junction kept 5 bases outside the gene matches.

The CDR3 loop is CASDFGGGNQPQHF. CDR3 DNA: TGTGCCAGCGATTTCGGGGGTGGTAATCAGCCCCAGCATTTT. This sequence joins TRBV2 and TRBJ1-5; weak D call: TRBD1 (5 bases). Deletions cut 8 bases from V and 4 bases from J, with 15 bases between. Looked up from germline, CDR1 is SNHLY and CDR2 is FYNNEI. The CDR3 spans 14 residues.